This passage covers 8 T cell receptor beta chains from one sample sequenced in a study of T cells in narcolepsy (dated by TCRdb to 2017 to 2018). The method was the immunoSEQ multiplex PCR assay. TCRdb retrieved this table from immuneACCESS and kept in-frame rearrangements only. Not all clones are present; in checked studies, unresolved V genes account for under half, and no reason is known for the remainder. Counted in this sample were more than 30,000 clones; about four fifths of them appeared once. Approximately 1% of the sample is in the top ten clones. Sequencing was carried out using CD45RA- memory CD4+ T cells from PBMCs. The cell subset or site label for this specimen denotes: memory T cells sorted ex vivo from peripheral blood. The receptors originated from a human donor with narcolepsy.

For this clone: The DNA is omitted, as the CDR3 cannot be located on it reliably, and the CDR3 follows TCRdb's listing. This chain uses TRBV2 with TRBJ1-2; the table's D call, TRBD1, has no DNA check behind it. Per germline, CDR1 SNHLY and CDR2 FYNNEI. The CDR3 length equals 12 residues, ends included. CDR3 sequence: CASILDTEGYTF.

This clone is a singleton in its sample. The chain couples TRBV6-4 to TRBJ2-3, with TRBD2 identical over 7 bases. The J segment lost 5 bases and the V segment lost 4 bases, leaving 9 bases of the junction unmatched. This CDR3 is built from 15 residues. CDR1 is MRHNA and CDR2 is SNTAGT in the germline V gene. DNA of the CDR3: TGTGCCAGCAGTGTTACAGCGGGAAGCGGAGATACGCAGTATTTT. It codes for CASSVTAGSGDTQYF.

The chain employs TRBV28 and TRBJ2-3; TRBD2 aligns across 11 bases. The CDR3 runs 15 residues. Germline CDR1 MDHEN, CDR2 SYDVKM. The J segment lost 5 bases and the V segment lost 6 bases, leaving 7 bases of the junction unmatched. CDR3 DNA: TGTGCCAGCAGATTTAGCGGGAGGGGAGGAGATACGCAGTATTTT. Amino acids: CASRFSGRGGDTQYF.

The rearrangement joins TRBV4-2 to TRBJ1-2; 7 bases are shared with TRBD1. The CDR3 runs 15 residues. The V gene's germline CDR1 is LGHNA and CDR2 YNFKEQ. Trimming cost V 0 bases and J 3 bases; bases outside gene matches: 4. CDR3 sequence reads: CASSQDDRVDYGYTF. DNA for the CDR3: TGTGCCAGCAGCCAAGATGACAGGGTTGACTATGGCTACACCTTC.

A single count supports this clone. This chain connects TRBV10-3 to TRBJ2-2; 10 bases map to TRBD2. This CDR3 has 15 residues. Germline CDR1 and CDR2: ENHRY and SYGVKD. The V gene end was trimmed by 6 bases and the J gene end by 1 base; junction bases not matched to a gene: 2. DNA for the CDR3: TGTGCCATCAGGGCTAGCGGGAGGAACACCGGGGAGCTGTTTTTT. Encoded protein: CAIRASGRNTGELFF.

The V call is TRBV30, the J call TRBJ1-3; 10 bases line up with TRBD1. This CDR3 spans 16 amino acids. V dropped 3 bases and J dropped 4; count of bases not matched to a gene: 9. CDR1 GTSNPN and CDR2 SVGIG come from the germline V gene (reference sequence). The chain's CDR3 is CAWRSGTGARGNTIYF. CDR3 nucleotides: TGTGCCTGGAGATCCGGGACAGGGGCCCGGGGAAACACCATATATTTT. Based on the CDR3 plus reference TRBV30 and TRBJ1-3, the full variable domain is SQTIHQWPATLVQPVGSPLSLECTVEGTSNPNLYWYRQAAGRGLQLLFYSVGIGQISSEVPQNLSASRPQDRQFILSSKKLLLSDSGFYLCAWRSGTGARGNTIYFGEGSWLTVV.

The chain is built from TRBV5-4 and TRBJ2-3; 7 bases align to TRBD1. Germline loops: CDR1 SGHNT, CDR2 YYREEE (reference sequence). Trimming cost V 9 bases and J 5 bases; bases outside gene matches: 12. This CDR3 is 14 amino acids long. CDR3 region: CAITKKGAGDTQYF. CDR3 DNA: TGTGCCATCACGAAAAAGGGGGCAGGAGATACGCAGTATTTT.

This clone was seen a few times. V and J are TRBV5-6 and TRBJ2-3; no reliable D call. The CDR3 loop spans 12 amino acids. The V end was cut by 6 bases, the J end by 4 bases, with 9 bases between. Per the germline V gene, CDR1 is SGHDT and CDR2 is YYEEEE. CDR3 nucleotides: TGTGCCAGCATGGAATCGGCAGATACGCAGTATTTT. Encoded protein: CASMESADTQYF.